This T cell receptor beta chain derives from a study of blood T cell repertoires in COVID-19. Study-level information: The study drew acute and convalescent COVID-19 samples from the United States, Italy and Spain.

Sequencing was performed with immunoSEQ multiplex PCR; in TCRdb, only in-frame clones are kept and a portion is missing. The data show 210,000 or so clones, with about nine tenths seen just once and approximately 2.5% held by the top ten. Seattle enrolled patients during active infection and tracked them longitudinally. This clonotype was sampled from a young man with COVID-19, enrolled during active disease. The sequenced sample was peripheral blood.

The CDR3 loop reads CASSQGNWEQYF. CDR3 DNA sequence: TGTGCCAGCAGTCAGGGGAATTGGGAGCAGTACTTC. The chain recombines TRBV6-2 or TRBV6-3 with TRBJ2-7; a possible D gene is TRBD1 (6 bases). The CDR3 length is 12 residues. From germline, CDR1 is MNHEY and CDR2 SVGEGT. V was pared by 5 bases and J by 7 bases, with 12 bases between.